This TCR beta chain was observed in a study of blood T cell repertoires in COVID-19. Whole-study context: Sites across the United States, Italy and Spain contributed samples from acute and convalescent COVID-19.

Notes on this clone: A read error may produce the germline difference seen at one junction end.

Per the study methods: It was from reference gene primer amplification that nucleated cell counts were estimated. TCRdb's table, derived via immunoSEQ multiplex PCR, lists solely in-frame clones and lacks some. D and trimming come from the DNA, and the V and J calls and clone size come from that table. There are about 240,000 clones in the sample; around 80% occur only once, and around 5.5% lies in the top ten. Germline assignment: CDR1 LNHNV and CDR2 YYDKDF (reference sequence). The CDR3 is made up of 15 amino acids. The source of this sequence is a human donor in a cohort sampled during active COVID-19. The V call is TRBV15, the J call TRBJ2-2; D perhaps matches TRBD2 (5 bases). Sequencing used peripheral blood. The CDR3 bases are TGTGCCACCAGCAGAGTAGTAGCGAAGACCGGGGAGCTGTTTTTT. It yields the protein CATSRVVAKTGELFF.